The entry below describes one TCR beta chain. Its antigen is not identified. The CDR3 has 13 amino acids. The V gene's germline CDR1 is KGHSH and CDR2 LQKENI. V dropped 2 bases and J dropped 4 bases, with 8 bases sitting between them. This entry belongs to a study of shared clonotypes between healthy human individuals. Across the study: The people who gave samples were two women and a few men aged 18 to 49.

TCRdb's table, derived via immunoSEQ multiplex PCR, lists solely in-frame clones and lacks some. This table has 1.6 million or so clones, about 98.5% appearing once. Study-level points and caveats: The small donor group covered limited genetic and exposure diversity. In contrast to clonotypes shared by all four donors, non-shared clonotypes had lower generation probabilities.

CD4+ cells were split into CD45RA+ naive and CD45RA-negative memory subsets. The receptor comes from a young man in good health. The source material was naive CD4+ T cells sorted from blood. Indicated subset: CD45RA+ positively selected. V is TRBV18 and J is TRBJ2-5; no reliable D call. CDR3 amino acids: CASSPVAGETQYF. As DNA, the CDR3 is TGTGCCAGCTCACCAGTCGCCGGAGAGACCCAGTACTTC.